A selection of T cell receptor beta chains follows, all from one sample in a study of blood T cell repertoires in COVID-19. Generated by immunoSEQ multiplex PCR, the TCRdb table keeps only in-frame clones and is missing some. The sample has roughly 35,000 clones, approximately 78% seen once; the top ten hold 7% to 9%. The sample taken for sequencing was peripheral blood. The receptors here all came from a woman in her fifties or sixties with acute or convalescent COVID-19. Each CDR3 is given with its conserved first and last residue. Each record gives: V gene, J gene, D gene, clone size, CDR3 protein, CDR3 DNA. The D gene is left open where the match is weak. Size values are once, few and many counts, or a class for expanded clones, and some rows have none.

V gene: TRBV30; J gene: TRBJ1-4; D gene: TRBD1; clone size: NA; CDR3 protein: CAWSRGQGFATNEKLFF; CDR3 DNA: TGTGCCTGGAGTAGAGGACAGGGGTTCGCAACTAATGAAAAACTGTTTTTT
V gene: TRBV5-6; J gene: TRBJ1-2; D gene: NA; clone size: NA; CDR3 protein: CASSLYQGYTF; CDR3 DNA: TGTGCCAGCAGCTTGTACCAGGGATACACCTTC
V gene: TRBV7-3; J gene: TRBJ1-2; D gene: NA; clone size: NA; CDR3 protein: CASSLNPAGYGYTF; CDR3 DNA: TGTGCCAGCAGCTTAAATCCGGCAGGATATGGCTACACCTTC
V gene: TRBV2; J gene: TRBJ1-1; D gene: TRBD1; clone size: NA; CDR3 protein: CASSVEVGGEMNTEAFF; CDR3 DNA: TGTGCCAGCAGCGTCGAGGTAGGGGGCGAGATGAACACTGAAGCTTTCTTT
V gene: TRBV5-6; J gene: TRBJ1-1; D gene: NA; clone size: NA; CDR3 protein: CASSLPTVNTEAFF; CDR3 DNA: TGTGCCAGCAGCTTACCCACAGTGAACACTGAAGCTTTCTTT
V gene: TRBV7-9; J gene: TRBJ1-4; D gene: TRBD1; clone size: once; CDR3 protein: CASSLALGQGGRDNEKLFF; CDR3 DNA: TGTGCCAGCAGCTTAGCCCTAGGACAGGGTGGACGTGATAATGAAAAACTGTTTTTT
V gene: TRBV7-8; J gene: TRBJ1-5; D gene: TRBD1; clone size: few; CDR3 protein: CASSSPPDRGAERNQPQHF; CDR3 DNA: TGTGCCAGCAGCTCCCCACCGGACAGGGGCGCGGAACGCAATCAGCCCCAGCATTTT
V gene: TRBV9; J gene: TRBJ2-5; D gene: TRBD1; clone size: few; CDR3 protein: CASSVEGAGGFETQYF; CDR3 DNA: TGTGCCAGCAGCGTAGAGGGGGCAGGGGGTTTCGAGACCCAGTACTTC
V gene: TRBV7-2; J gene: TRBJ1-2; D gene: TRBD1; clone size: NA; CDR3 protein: CASSSGTGKMNGYTF; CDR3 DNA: TGTGCCAGCAGCTCGGGGACAGGGAAAATGAATGGCTACACCTTC
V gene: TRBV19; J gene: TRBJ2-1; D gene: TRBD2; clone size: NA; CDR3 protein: CASRELAGTGYNEQFF; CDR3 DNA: TGTGCCAGTAGGGAACTAGCGGGAACCGGCTACAATGAGCAGTTCTTC
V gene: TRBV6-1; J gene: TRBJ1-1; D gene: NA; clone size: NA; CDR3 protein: CASSEVGGTEAFF; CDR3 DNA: TGTGCCAGCAGTGAAGTCGGGGGCACTGAAGCTTTCTTT
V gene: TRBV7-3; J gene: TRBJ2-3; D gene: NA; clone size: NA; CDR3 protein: CASSLAYQSTDTQYF; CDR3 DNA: TGTGCCAGCAGCTTAGCATACCAGAGCACAGATACGCAGTATTTT
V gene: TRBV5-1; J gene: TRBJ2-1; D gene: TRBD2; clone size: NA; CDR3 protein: CASGEGQAQFNNEQFF; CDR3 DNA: TGCGCCAGCGGGGAGGGGCAGGCGCAATTCAACAATGAGCAGTTCTTC
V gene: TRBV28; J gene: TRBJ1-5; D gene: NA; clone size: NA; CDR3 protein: CASSLSSLYSNQPQHF; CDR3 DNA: TGTGCCAGCAGTTTATCGAGTCTCTATAGCAATCAGCCCCAGCATTTT
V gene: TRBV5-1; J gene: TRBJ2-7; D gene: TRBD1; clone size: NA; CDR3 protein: CASSSDRGQVEDEQYF; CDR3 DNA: TGCGCCAGCAGCTCCGATCGGGGACAGGTTGAGGACGAGCAGTACTTC
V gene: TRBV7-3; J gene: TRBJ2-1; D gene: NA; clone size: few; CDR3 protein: CASSSTGSPLDEQFF; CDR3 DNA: TGTGCCAGCAGCTCGACAGGTTCCCCTTTGGATGAGCAGTTCTTC
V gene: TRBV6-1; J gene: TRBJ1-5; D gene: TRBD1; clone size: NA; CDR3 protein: CASSENRWTGGLGSNQPQHF; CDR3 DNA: TGTGCCAGCAGTGAAAACCGATGGACAGGGGGCTTGGGTAGCAATCAGCCCCAGCATTTT
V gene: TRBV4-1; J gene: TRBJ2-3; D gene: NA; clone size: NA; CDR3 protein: CASSQDGHQGKDTQYF; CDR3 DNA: TGCGCCAGCAGCCAAGATGGACACCAGGGAAAAGATACGCAGTATTTT
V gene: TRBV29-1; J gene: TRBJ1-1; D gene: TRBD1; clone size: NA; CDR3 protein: CSVAGTGGKYTEAFF; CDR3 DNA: TGCAGCGTTGCGGGGACAGGGGGCAAGTACACTGAAGCTTTCTTT
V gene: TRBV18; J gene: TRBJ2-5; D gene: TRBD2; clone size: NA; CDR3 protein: CASSASGPPGETQYF; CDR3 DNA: TGTGCCAGCTCTGCTAGCGGGCCCCCGGGGGAGACCCAGTACTTC
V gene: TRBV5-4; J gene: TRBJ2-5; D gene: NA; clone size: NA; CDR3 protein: CASSLDLGAETQYF; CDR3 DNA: TGTGCCAGCAGCTTGGATCTGGGAGCGGAGACCCAGTACTTC
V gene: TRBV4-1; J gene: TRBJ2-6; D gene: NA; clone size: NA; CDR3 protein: CASSQGPRGANVLTF; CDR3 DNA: TGCGCCAGCAGCCAAGGGCCCCGAGGGGCCAACGTCCTGACTTTC
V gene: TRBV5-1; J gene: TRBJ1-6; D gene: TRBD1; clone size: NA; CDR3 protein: CASSWGQGKGSPLHF; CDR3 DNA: TGCGCCAGCAGCTGGGGACAGGGAAAAGGTTCACCCCTCCACTTT
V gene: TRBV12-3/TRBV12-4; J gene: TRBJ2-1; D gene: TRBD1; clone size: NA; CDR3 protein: CASNRGPHNEQFF; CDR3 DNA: TGTGCCAGCAACAGGGGTCCCCACAATGAGCAGTTCTTC
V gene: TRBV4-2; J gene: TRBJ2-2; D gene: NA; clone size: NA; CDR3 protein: CASSRSTGLYTGELFF; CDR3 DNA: TGTGCCAGCAGCCGGTCTACCGGACTGTATACCGGGGAGCTGTTTTTT
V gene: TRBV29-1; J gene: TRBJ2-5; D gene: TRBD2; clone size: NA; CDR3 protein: CSGTATGGRQETQYF; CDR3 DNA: TGCAGCGGGACCGCCACGGGGGGGAGACAAGAGACCCAGTACTTC
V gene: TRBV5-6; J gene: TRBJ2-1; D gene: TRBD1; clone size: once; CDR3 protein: CASSSTDRGLADEQFF; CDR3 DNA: TGTGCCAGCAGCTCGACGGACAGGGGGCTCGCAGATGAGCAGTTCTTC
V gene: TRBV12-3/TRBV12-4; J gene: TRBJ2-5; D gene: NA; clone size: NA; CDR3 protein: CASIGTNQETQYF; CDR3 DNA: TGTGCCAGCATCGGGACAAACCAAGAGACCCAGTACTTC
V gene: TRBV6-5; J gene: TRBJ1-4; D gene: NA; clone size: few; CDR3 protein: CASSYSGGRREKLFF; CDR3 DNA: TGTGCCAGCAGTTACTCCGGGGGGCGCCGTGAAAAACTGTTTTTT
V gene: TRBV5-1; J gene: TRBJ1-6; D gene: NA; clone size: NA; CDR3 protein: CASSLDPGNNSPLHF; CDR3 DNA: TGCGCCAGCAGCTTGGATCCGGGGAACAATTCACCCCTCCACTTT
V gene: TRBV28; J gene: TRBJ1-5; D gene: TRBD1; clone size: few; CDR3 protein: CASSLVTGGNNQPQHF; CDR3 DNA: TGTGCCAGCAGTTTAGTGACAGGGGGAAACAATCAGCCCCAGCATTTT
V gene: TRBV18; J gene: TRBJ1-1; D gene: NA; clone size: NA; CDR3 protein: CASSSNRAMNTEAFF; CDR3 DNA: TGTGCCAGCTCATCGAACAGGGCCATGAACACTGAAGCTTTCTTT
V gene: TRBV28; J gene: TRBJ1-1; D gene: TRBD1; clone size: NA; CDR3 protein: CASRPSQGSEAFF; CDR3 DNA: TGTGCCAGCAGACCCTCACAGGGGAGTGAAGCTTTCTTT
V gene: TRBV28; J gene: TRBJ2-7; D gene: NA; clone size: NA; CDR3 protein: CASSLLGGWYEQYF; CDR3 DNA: TGTGCCAGCAGTTTATTAGGAGGGTGGTACGAGCAGTACTTC
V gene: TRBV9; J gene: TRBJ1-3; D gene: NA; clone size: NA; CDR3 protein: CASSVGLRGNTIYF; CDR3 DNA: TGTGCCAGCAGCGTAGGACTAAGGGGAAACACCATATATTTT